This T cell receptor beta chain is from a study of cytomegalovirus exposure and HLA in healthy donors. Note on this clone: As yet, its antigen is unknown.

General study points: In a later analysis, V- and J-gene trimming of beta chains associated with a DCLRE1C missense variant, replicated independently.

A multiplex PCR was run with 60 Vbeta primers and 13 Jbeta primers. Method: immunoSEQ multiplex PCR; TCRdb's copy keeps in-frame clones and lacks some. The data contain about 260,000 clones, around 66% of them seen just once; the ten biggest clones take up approximately 2.1%. Germline CDR1 reads LNHDA; CDR2 reads SQIVND (reference sequence). The V gene lost 3 bases and the J gene lost 11 bases, with 16 bases spanning the gap. The CDR3 contains 13 residues. The chain uses TRBV19 and TRBJ1-1, with D unresolved. The source material was PBMCs. The source of this sequence is a female donor in good health and CMV-seronegative. DNA of the CDR3: TGTGCCAGTAGTATTACGGGCCCCGGAGGGGCTTTCTTT. Its protein is CASSITGPGGAFF.